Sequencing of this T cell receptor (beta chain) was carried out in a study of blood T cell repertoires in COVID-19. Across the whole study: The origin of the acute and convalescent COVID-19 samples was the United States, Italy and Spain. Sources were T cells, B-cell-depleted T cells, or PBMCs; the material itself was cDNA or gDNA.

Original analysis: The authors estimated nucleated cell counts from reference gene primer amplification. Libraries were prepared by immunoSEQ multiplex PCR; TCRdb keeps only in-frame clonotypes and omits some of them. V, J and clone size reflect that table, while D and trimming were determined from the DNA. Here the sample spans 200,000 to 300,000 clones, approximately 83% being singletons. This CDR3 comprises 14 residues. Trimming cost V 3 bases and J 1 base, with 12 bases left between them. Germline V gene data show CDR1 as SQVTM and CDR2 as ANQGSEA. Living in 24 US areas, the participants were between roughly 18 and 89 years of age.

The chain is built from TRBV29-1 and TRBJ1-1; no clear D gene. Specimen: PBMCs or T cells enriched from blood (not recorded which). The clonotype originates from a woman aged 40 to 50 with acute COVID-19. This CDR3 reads CSVEEGGENTEAFF. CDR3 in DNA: TGCAGCGTTGAGGAGGGTGGGGAGAACACTGAAGCTTTCTTT.